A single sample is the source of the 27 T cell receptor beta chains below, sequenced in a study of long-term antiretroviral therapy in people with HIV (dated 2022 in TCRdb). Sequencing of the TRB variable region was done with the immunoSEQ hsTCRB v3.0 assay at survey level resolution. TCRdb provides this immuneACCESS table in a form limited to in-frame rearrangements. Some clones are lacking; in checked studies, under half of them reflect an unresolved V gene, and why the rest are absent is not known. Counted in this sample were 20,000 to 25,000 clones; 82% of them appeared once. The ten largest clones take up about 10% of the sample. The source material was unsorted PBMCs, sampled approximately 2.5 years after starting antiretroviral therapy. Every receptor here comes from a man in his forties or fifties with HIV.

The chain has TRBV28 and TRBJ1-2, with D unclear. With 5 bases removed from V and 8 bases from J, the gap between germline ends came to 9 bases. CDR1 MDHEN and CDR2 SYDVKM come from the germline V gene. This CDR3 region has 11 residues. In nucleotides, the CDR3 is TGTGCCAGCAGTGCCCAGGTGGGCTACACCTTC. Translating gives CASSAQVGYTF.

This CDR3 is CAISATSGYEQYF. In DNA, the CDR3 is TGTGCCATCAGTGCGACTAGCGGGTACGAGCAGTACTTC. J is TRBJ2-7 and V is TRBV10-3; TRBD2 agrees at 10 bases. This CDR3 has 13 residues. The germline CDR1 and CDR2 sequences are ENHRY and SYGVKD. With V trimmed by 4 bases and J by 4 bases, 1 base remained unmatched.

The CDR3 nucleotides are TGTGCCAGCAGCTTAGATTCGCAGCCAGGGAATTTTAAGTCCGGCGAGCAGTACTTC. The encoded protein is CASSLDSQPGNFKSGEQYF. This rearrangement joins TRBV11-2 to TRBJ2-7, with D tentatively TRBD1 (5 bases). The V end was cut by 0 bases, the J end by 6 bases, with 27 bases between. Germline values: CDR1 SGHAT, CDR2 FQNNGV. There are 19 residues in the CDR3.

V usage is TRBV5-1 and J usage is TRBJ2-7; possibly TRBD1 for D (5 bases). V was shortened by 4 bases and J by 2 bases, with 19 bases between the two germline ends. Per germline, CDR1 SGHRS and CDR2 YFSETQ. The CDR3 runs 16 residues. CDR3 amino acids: CASSQEMTAATYEQYF. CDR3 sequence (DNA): TGCGCCAGCAGCCAAGAAATGACAGCAGCAACCTACGAGCAGTACTTC. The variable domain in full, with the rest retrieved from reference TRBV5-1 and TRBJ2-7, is KAGVTQTPRYLIKTRGQQVTLSCSPISGHRSVSWYQQTPGQGLQFLFEYFSETQRNKGNFPGRFSGRQFSNSRSEMNVSTLELGDSALYLCASSQEMTAATYEQYFGPGTRLTVT.

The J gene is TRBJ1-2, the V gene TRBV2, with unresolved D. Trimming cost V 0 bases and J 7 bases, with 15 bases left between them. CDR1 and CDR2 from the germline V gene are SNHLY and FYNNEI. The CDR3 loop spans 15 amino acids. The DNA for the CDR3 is TGTGCCAGCAGTGAAGCCCCTGGGGTAACCTCTGGCTACACCTTC. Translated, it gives CASSEAPGVTSGYTF.

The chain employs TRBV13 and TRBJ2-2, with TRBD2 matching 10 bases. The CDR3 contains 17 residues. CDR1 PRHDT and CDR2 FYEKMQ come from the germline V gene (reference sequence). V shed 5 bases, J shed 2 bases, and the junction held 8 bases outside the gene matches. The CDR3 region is CASSVKASGRNTGELFF. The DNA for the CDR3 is TGTGCCAGCAGCGTTAAGGCTAGCGGGAGAAACACCGGGGAGCTGTTTTTT.

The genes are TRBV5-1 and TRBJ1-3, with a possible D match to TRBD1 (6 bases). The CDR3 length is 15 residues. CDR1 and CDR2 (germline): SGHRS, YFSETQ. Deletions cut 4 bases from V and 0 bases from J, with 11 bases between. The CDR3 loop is CASSLGHDSGNTIYF. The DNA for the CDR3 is TGCGCCAGCAGCCTGGGACACGACTCTGGAAACACCATATATTTT.

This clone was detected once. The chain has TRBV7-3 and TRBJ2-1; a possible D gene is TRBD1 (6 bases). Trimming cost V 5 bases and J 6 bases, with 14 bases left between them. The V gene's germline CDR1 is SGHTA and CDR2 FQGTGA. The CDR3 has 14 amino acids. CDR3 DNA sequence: TGTGCCAGCAGCGTACAGGGAATTGGCAATGAGCAGTTCTTC. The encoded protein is CASSVQGIGNEQFF.

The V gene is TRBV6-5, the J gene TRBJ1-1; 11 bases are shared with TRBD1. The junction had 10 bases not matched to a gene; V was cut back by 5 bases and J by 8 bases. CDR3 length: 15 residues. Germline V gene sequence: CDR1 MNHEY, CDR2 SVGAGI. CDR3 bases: TGTGCCAGCAGTCCCTGGACAGGGGGCCGGAAGGAAGCTTTCTTT. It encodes CASSPWTGGRKEAFF.

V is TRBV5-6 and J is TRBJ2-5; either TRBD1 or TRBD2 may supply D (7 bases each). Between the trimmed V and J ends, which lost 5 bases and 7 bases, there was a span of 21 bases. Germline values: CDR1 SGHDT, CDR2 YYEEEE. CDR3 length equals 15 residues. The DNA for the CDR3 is TGTGCCAGCAGTTTCAGCGGGACAGCGGGTGGGACCCAGTACTTC. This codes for CASSFSGTAGGTQYF. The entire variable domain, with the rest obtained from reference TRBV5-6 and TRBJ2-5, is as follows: DAGVTQSPTHLIKTRGQQVTLRCSPKSGHDTVSWYQQALGQGPQFIFQYYEEEERQRGNFPDRFSGHQFPNYSSELNVNALLLGDSALYLCASSFSGTAGGTQYFGPGTRLLVL.

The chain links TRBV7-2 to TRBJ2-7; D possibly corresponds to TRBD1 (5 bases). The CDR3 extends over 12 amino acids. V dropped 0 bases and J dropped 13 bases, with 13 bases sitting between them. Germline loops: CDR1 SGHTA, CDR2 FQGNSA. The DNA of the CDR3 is TGTGCCAGCAGCTTAGCGGGGCCCCCTCATTACTTC. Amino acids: CASSLAGPPHYF.

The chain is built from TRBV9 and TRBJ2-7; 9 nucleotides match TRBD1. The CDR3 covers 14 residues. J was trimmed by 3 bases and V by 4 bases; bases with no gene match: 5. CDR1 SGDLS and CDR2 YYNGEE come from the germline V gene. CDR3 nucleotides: TGTGCCAGCAGCCCCCGGACAGGGGACTACGAGCAGTACTTC. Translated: CASSPRTGDYEQYF.

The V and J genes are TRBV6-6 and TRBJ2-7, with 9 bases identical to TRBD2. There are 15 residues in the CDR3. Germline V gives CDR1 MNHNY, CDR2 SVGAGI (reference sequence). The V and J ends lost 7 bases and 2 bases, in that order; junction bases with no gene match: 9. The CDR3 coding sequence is TGTGCCAGCAAACTTGGACTAGCGCTAACCTACGAGCAGTACTTC. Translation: CASKLGLALTYEQYF.

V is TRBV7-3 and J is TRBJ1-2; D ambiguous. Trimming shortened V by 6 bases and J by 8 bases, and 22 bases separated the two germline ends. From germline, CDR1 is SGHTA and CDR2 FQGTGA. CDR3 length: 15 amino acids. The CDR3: CASRQNTQPGIGYTF. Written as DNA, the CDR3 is TGTGCCAGCAGACAAAACACCCAGCCCGGCATCGGCTACACCTTC. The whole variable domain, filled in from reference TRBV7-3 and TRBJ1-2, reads GAGVSQTPSNKVTEKGKYVELRCDPISGHTALYWYRQSLGQGPEFLIYFQGTGAADDSGLPNDRFFAVRPEGSVSTLKIQRTERGDSAVYLCASRQNTQPGIGYTFGSGTRLTVV.

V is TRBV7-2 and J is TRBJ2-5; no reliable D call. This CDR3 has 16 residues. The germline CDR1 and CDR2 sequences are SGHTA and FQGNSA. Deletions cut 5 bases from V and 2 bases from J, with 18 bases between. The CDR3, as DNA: TGTGCCAGCAGCACAGCTGTGAGTTTTTCACAAGAGACCCAGTACTTC. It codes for CASSTAVSFSQETQYF.

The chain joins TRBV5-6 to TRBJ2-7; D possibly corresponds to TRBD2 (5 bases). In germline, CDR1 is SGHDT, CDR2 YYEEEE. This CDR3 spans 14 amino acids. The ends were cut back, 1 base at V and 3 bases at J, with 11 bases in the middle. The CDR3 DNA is TGTGCCAGCAGCTTGTTGTTGGGAGACTACGAGCAGTACTTC. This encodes CASSLLLGDYEQYF.

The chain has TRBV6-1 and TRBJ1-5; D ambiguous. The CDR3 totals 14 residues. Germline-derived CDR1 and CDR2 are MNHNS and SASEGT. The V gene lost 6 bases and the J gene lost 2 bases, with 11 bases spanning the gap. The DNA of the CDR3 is TGTGCCAGCAGCCCGGTATTGGGCAATCAGCCCCAGCATTTT. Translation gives CASSPVLGNQPQHF.

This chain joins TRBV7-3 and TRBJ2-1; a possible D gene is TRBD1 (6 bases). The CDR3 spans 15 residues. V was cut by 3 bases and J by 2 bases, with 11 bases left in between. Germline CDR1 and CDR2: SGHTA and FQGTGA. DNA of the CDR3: TGTGCCAGCAGCTTCCAGGGGAGCACCTACAATGAGCAGTTCTTC. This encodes CASSFQGSTYNEQFF.

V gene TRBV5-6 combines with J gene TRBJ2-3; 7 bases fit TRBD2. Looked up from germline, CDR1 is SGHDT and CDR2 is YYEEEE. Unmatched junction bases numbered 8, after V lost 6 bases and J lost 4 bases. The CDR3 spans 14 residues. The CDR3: CASTLRRGSDTQYF. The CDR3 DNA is TGTGCCAGCACTCTAAGGCGGGGGTCAGATACGCAGTATTTT. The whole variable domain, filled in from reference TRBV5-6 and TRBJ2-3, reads DAGVTQSPTHLIKTRGQQVTLRCSPKSGHDTVSWYQQALGQGPQFIFQYYEEEERQRGNFPDRFSGHQFPNYSSELNVNALLLGDSALYLCASTLRRGSDTQYFGPGTRLTVL.

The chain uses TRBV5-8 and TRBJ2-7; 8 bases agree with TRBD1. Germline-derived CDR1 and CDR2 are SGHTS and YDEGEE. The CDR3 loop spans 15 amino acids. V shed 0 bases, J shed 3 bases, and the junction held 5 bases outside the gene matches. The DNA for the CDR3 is TGTGCCAGCAGCTTGGAGGACAGGGTTGTCTACGAGCAGTACTTC. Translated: CASSLEDRVVYEQYF.

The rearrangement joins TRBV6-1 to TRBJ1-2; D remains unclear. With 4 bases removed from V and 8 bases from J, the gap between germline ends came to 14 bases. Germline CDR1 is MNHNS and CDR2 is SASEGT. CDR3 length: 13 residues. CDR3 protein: CASSAGIGLGYTF. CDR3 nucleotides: TGTGCCAGCAGTGCTGGAATTGGCTTGGGCTACACCTTC.

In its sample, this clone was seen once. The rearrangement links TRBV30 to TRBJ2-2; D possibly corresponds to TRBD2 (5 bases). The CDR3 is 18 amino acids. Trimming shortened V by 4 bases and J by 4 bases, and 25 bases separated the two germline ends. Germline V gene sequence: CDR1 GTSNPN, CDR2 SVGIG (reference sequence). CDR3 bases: TGTGCCTGGACCCGTGGCCGGTTCGGACTGGGCGGCACCGGGGAGCTGTTTTTT. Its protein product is CAWTRGRFGLGGTGELFF.

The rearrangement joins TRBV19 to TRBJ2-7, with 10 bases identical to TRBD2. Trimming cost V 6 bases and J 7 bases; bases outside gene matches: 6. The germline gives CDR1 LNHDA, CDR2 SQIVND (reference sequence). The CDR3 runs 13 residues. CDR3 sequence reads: CASSASGGKEQYF. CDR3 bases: TGTGCCAGTAGCGCTAGCGGGGGTAAGGAGCAGTACTTC. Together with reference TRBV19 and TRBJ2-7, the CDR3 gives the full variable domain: DGGITQSPKYLFRKEGQNVTLSCEQNLNHDAMYWYRQDPGQGLRLIYYSQIVNDFQKGDIAEGYSVSREKKESFPLTVTSAQKNPTAFYLCASSASGGKEQYFGPGTRLTVT.

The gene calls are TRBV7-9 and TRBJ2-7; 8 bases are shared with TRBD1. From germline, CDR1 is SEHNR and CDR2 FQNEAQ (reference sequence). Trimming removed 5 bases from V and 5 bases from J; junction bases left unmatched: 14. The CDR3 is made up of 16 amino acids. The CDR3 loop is CASSPSRQGYLNEQYF. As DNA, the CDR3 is TGTGCCAGCAGCCCTAGCCGACAGGGGTATCTCAACGAGCAGTACTTC.

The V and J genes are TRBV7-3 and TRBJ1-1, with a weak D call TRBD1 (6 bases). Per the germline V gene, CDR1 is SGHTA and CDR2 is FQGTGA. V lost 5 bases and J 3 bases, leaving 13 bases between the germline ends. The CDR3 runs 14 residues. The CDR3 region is CASSEQGRDTEAFF. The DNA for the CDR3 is TGTGCCAGCAGCGAACAGGGTAGGGACACTGAAGCTTTCTTT. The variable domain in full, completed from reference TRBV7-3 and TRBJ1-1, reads GAGVSQTPSNKVTEKGKYVELRCDPISGHTALYWYRQSLGQGPEFLIYFQGTGAADDSGLPNDRFFAVRPEGSVSTLKIQRTERGDSAVYLCASSEQGRDTEAFFGQGTRLTVV.

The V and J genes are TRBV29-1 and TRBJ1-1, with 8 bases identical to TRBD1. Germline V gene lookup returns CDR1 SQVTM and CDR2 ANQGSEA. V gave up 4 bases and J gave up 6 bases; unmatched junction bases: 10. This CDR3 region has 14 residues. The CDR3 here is CSVGLARGPAEAFF. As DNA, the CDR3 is TGCAGCGTTGGTTTGGCCAGGGGGCCCGCTGAAGCTTTCTTT. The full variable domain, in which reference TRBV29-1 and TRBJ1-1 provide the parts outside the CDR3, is SAVISQKPSRDICQRGTSLTIQCQVDSQVTMMFWYRQQPGQSLTLIATANQGSEATYESGFVIDKFPISRPNLTFSTLTVSNMSPEDSSIYLCSVGLARGPAEAFFGQGTRLTVV.

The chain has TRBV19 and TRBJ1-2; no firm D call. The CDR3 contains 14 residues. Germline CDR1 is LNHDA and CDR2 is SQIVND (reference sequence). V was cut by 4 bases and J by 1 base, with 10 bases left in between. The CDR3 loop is CASSTLDFNYGYTF. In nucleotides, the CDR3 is TGTGCCAGTAGTACTTTAGACTTTAACTATGGCTACACCTTC.